The present TCR beta chain was sequenced within a study of blood T cells in healthy people across ages. Across the study: Template switching captured about one barcoded beta molecule per two T cells. General study findings and limits: A conclusive naive versus antigen-experienced comparison was prevented by the unsorted PBMCs.

The use of a sample-barcoded 5' primer and a J-beta primer mix characterized a second PCR of 7 to 11 cycles. TCRdb re-called the 5' RACE reads through MiXCR, storing one row per CDR3 protein. Counted here are hundreds of thousands of distinct CDR3 sequences, 58% occurring once; the ten biggest clones make up 22%. This clonotype was seen a few times. The antigen remains unidentified. Germline loops: CDR1 SGHTA, CDR2 FQGTGA. This CDR3 has 13 residues. Trimming removed 3 bases at V and 5 bases at J, with 11 bases between. Input material: blood. This chain joins TRBV7-3 and TRBJ2-7; D is uncertain. This clonotype originated in a man aged 25 to 45 in good health. CDR3 in DNA: TGTGCCAGCAGCTTTGGAAACGGAAACGAGCAGTACTTC. Translation: CASSFGNGNEQYF.